The 28 T cell receptor beta chains below come from one sample, sequenced in a study of monozygotic twins with inflammatory bowel disease. TCRdb processed the 5' RACE reads again and assigns one entry to each CDR3 protein, with no DNA. This sample contains 170,000 or so distinct CDR3 sequences. The sample taken for sequencing was blood. Receptors originate from a human donor with ulcerative colitis or Crohn's disease, or a healthy co-twin of an affected twin (not recorded which).

The chain employs TRBV6-1 and TRBJ1-1. Looked up from germline, CDR1 is MNHNS and CDR2 is SASEGT. The CDR3 has 14 residues. The CDR3: CASTQLGSDTEAFF.

This chain connects TRBV5-1 to TRBJ1-1; the D gene TCRdb calls, TRBD1, cannot be checked with no DNA. There are 15 residues in the CDR3. Per the germline V gene, CDR1 is SGHRS and CDR2 is YFSETQ. The CDR3 is CASNLLGQRNTEAFF.

The gene calls are TRBV20-1 and TRBJ2-3; the D call from TCRdb, TRBD1, cannot be confirmed without DNA. In germline, CDR1 is DFQATT, CDR2 SNEGSKA (reference sequence). CDR3 length equals 11 residues. The CDR3 loop is CSALRADTQYF.

The V call is TRBV20-1, the J call TRBJ2-1; with no DNA, the TCRdb D assignment of TRBD1 cannot be verified. The CDR3 has 14 amino acids. Looked up from germline, CDR1 is DFQATT and CDR2 is SNEGSKA (reference sequence). CDR3 residues: CSASTGTGINEQFF.

The J gene is TRBJ2-5, the V gene TRBV20-1; the TCRdb D gene call, TRBD2, has no DNA to confirm it. CDR1 and CDR2 from the germline V gene are DFQATT and SNEGSKA (reference sequence). The CDR3 loop spans 16 amino acids. CDR3 amino acids: CSASPRLAGEQETQYF.

The chain has TRBV7-9 and TRBJ2-7; TCRdb designates TRBD1, a call that cannot be tested without DNA. Germline V gene lookup returns CDR1 SEHNR and CDR2 FQNEAQ (reference sequence). The CDR3 is made up of 15 amino acids. CDR3 sequence: CASRPDRGTPYEQYF.

The chain is built from TRBV20-1 and TRBJ2-7; TCRdb picks TRBD1, but there is no DNA to check that call. The CDR3 loop spans 13 amino acids. CDR1 is DFQATT and CDR2 is SNEGSKA in the germline V gene (reference sequence). CDR3 in amino acids: CSATRTAAYEQYF.

J is TRBJ2-1 and V is TRBV3-1; without DNA, the TCRdb call of TRBD1 cannot be checked. Germline CDR1 is LGHDT and CDR2 is YNNKEL (reference sequence). This CDR3 is 14 amino acids long. CDR3 region: CASSQEWGGYEQFF.

The rearrangement joins TRBV6-2 or TRBV6-3 to TRBJ2-7. The CDR3 runs to 13 residues. The germline V gene has CDR1 MNHEY and CDR2 SVGEGT. The CDR3 spells CASSYLWSYEQYF.

The chain has TRBV5-1 and TRBJ1-5; TCRdb indicates TRBD1, and absent DNA this call remains unverified. The CDR3 runs 17 residues. Germline V lookup: CDR1 SGHRS, CDR2 YFSETQ. The CDR3 sequence: CASSRGTGDPRSEPQHF.

The chain uses TRBV3-1 and TRBJ2-7. Germline assignment: CDR1 LGHDT and CDR2 YNNKEL (reference sequence). The CDR3 consists of 14 residues. This CDR3 reads CASSHSGSSYEQYF.

In terms of frequency, this clonotype is medium-sized. The chain is built from TRBV20-1 and TRBJ1-2; TCRdb's D call of TRBD1 is untestable without DNA. This CDR3 is 12 amino acids long. Germline CDR1 reads DFQATT; CDR2 reads SNEGSKA (reference sequence). This CDR3 is CSAPGQGYGYTF.

The CDR3 loop reads CSVWGPRDGADTQYF. This rearrangement joins TRBV20-1 to TRBJ2-3; TCRdb reports TRBD2, a call that lacks DNA to check it against. The CDR3 length is 15 residues. Looked up from germline, CDR1 is DFQATT and CDR2 is SNEGSKA (reference sequence).

The chain links TRBV30 to TRBJ2-5. CDR3 length: 12 residues. Germline CDR1 and CDR2: GTSNPN and SVGIG (reference sequence). CDR3 region: CAWNELGETQYF.

The chain joins TRBV12-3 or TRBV12-4 to TRBJ1-1; TCRdb names TRBD1, which stays unverified in the absence of DNA. This CDR3 has 14 amino acids. This CDR3 reads CASSSPPLNTEAFF.

The chain uses TRBV29-1 and TRBJ2-4; TCRdb gives TRBD1 as the D gene, but with no DNA this cannot be confirmed. Germline V gene lookup returns CDR1 SQVTM and CDR2 ANQGSEA. CDR3 length: 14 amino acids. CDR3 amino acids: CSAGDVLAKNIQYF.

The V gene is TRBV29-1, the J gene TRBJ1-5; with no DNA, the TCRdb D assignment of TRBD1 cannot be verified. This CDR3 spans 15 amino acids. Germline V gives CDR1 SQVTM, CDR2 ANQGSEA. CDR3 protein: CSVSVEAGSVQPQHF.

The rearrangement links TRBV10-3 to TRBJ1-5; without DNA, the TCRdb call of TRBD1 cannot be checked. The CDR3 loop spans 14 amino acids. Germline CDR1 ENHRY, CDR2 SYGVKD. The CDR3 is CAISGDRALQPQHF.

The V gene is TRBV27, the J gene TRBJ2-5; TCRdb's assignment of TRBD1 cannot be checked, as there is no DNA. This CDR3 has 15 amino acids. Looked up from germline, CDR1 is MNHEY and CDR2 is SMNVEV (reference sequence). The CDR3: CASSSYGTGQETQYF.

The V gene is TRBV4-1, the J gene TRBJ2-7; the D call of TRBD1 rests on TCRdb alone, since no DNA is present to check it. The CDR3 covers 16 residues. The germline CDR1 and CDR2 sequences are MGHRA and YSYEKL. CDR3 in amino acids: CASSQAGVRGTYEQYF.

The gene calls are TRBV5-4 and TRBJ2-7; TCRdb outputs TRBD1, but without DNA this stays unchecked. The CDR3 runs to 14 residues. Looked up from germline, CDR1 is SGHNT and CDR2 is YYREEE (reference sequence). The CDR3 protein is CASSSGTFSYEQYF.

The chain is built from TRBV30 and TRBJ2-7. The CDR3 totals 14 residues. Germline V CDR1 and CDR2: GTSNPN, SVGIG (reference sequence). CDR3 sequence: CAWRIQGGPYEQYF.

The gene calls are TRBV18 and TRBJ2-1; as DNA is missing, the TRBD2 call by TCRdb cannot be tested. Germline V gene sequence: CDR1 KGHSH, CDR2 LQKENI. The CDR3 runs to 14 residues. Here the CDR3 reads CASSPERGYNEQFF.

The chain couples TRBV5-1 to TRBJ2-1; with no DNA, the TCRdb D assignment of TRBD1 cannot be verified. Germline loops: CDR1 SGHRS, CDR2 YFSETQ. The CDR3 has 14 amino acids. CDR3 residues: CASSLVGGNNEQFF.

The chain couples TRBV5-6 to TRBJ1-5. Germline V CDR1 and CDR2: SGHDT, YYEEEE. This CDR3 has 12 residues. The CDR3 reads CASSLENQRQHF. Complete variable domain (other parts from reference TRBV5-6 and TRBJ1-5): DAGVTQSPTHLIKTRGQQVTLRCSPKSGHDTVSWYQQALGQGPQFIFQYYEEEERQRGNFPDRFSGHQFPNYSSELNVNALLLGDSALYLCASSLENQRQHFGDGTRLSIL.

The V gene is TRBV7-9, the J gene TRBJ1-1; the TRBD1 assignment by TCRdb is unverifiable without DNA. Germline lookup yields CDR1 SEHNR and CDR2 FQNEAQ (reference sequence). The CDR3 runs 17 residues. Here the CDR3 reads CTSSRFTGNSINTEAFF.

The rearrangement joins TRBV12-3 or TRBV12-4 to TRBJ2-3; the D call from TCRdb, TRBD1, cannot be confirmed without DNA. The length of the CDR3 is 13 residues. The CDR3 loop is CASSWTGADTQYF.

The V and J genes are TRBV11-2 and TRBJ2-3; TCRdb outputs TRBD1, but without DNA this stays unchecked. In germline, CDR1 is SGHAT, CDR2 FQNNGV. CDR3 length: 14 residues. The CDR3 region is CASSLDRESDTQYF.